This T cell receptor beta chain comes out of a study of shared clonotypes between healthy human individuals. Study-wide findings and caveats: The sharing of 4.5% to 6.5% of naive CD4 clonotypes was seen across several donors. The study sampled only blood, and tissue repertoires likely differ.

The count of this clone is one. Antigen: not known. The junction and the germline gene differ at one end; a read error may be behind it. TCRdb's table, derived via immunoSEQ multiplex PCR, lists solely in-frame clones and lacks some. Counted here are 640,000 or so clones, around 72% occurring once; the ten biggest clones make up around 2%. This CDR3 has 13 amino acids. The germline V gene encodes CDR1 SGHAT and CDR2 FQNNGV. The source is a woman between 25 and 40 years old in good health. This sequence joins TRBV11-2 and TRBJ2-3; the D gene is possibly TRBD1 (5 bases). Sequencing input: memory CD4+ T cells sorted from blood. Subset given: CD45RA-negative fraction. The CDR3 sequence: CASSLSGFKPENF. The DNA for the CDR3 is TGTGCCAGCAGCTTATCAGGGTTTAAGCCAGAAAATTTT.